A single sample is the source of the 30 T cell receptor beta chains below, sequenced in a study of cytomegalovirus exposure and HLA in healthy donors. Use of 60 Vbeta and 13 Jbeta primers characterized the PCR. This table comes from immunoSEQ multiplex PCR, and its TCRdb copy is limited to in-frame clones, with some not included. This table holds some 26,000 clones. The sequencing sample was made of PBMCs. The receptor set was obtained from a male donor in good health and CMV-seropositive.

The rearrangement links TRBV6-1 to TRBJ1-2; unclear D gene. Trimming shortened V by 1 base and J by 12 bases, and 6 bases separated the two germline ends. There are 10 residues in the CDR3. Germline-derived CDR1 and CDR2 are MNHNS and SASEGT. CDR3 DNA: TGTGCCAGCAGTGAAGTGTCCAACACCTTC. The encoded protein is CASSEVSNTF.

The chain links TRBV28 to TRBJ1-1, with 8 bases aligning to TRBD1. The CDR3 loop spans 15 amino acids. Per germline, CDR1 MDHEN and CDR2 SYDVKM. J gave up 6 bases and V 5 bases, and 11 bases lay outside the gene matches. CDR3 DNA sequence: TGTGCCAGCAGTGCCCGACAGGGGCTAATCGCTGAAGCTTTCTTT. This codes for CASSARQGLIAEAFF.

This chain connects TRBV28 to TRBJ1-1; tentative D call: TRBD1 (5 bases). V lost 6 bases to trimming and J lost 1 base, with 18 bases between them. The CDR3 runs to 16 residues. The germline V gene encodes CDR1 MDHEN and CDR2 SYDVKM. The CDR3 region has the DNA TGTGCCAGCAGGGCCCCAGAAGGTGACAGGAACACTGAAGCTTTCTTT. Translated: CASRAPEGDRNTEAFF.

The V call is TRBV5-1, the J call TRBJ1-1; no clear D. There are 13 residues in the CDR3. The germline V and J ends were trimmed by 7 bases and 1 base, with 11 bases remaining between them. Per the germline V gene, CDR1 is SGHRS and CDR2 is YFSETQ. DNA for the CDR3: TGCGCCAGCCGCCGACGGAGGAACACTGAAGCTTTCTTT. It translates to CASRRRRNTEAFF.

This rearrangement joins TRBV6-1 to TRBJ2-7; 7 bases map to TRBD2. The CDR3 is 15 residues long. The V gene's germline CDR1 is MNHNS and CDR2 SASEGT. The V and J ends lost 6 bases and 7 bases, in that order; junction bases with no gene match: 15. The CDR3 DNA is TGTGCCAGCAGCGAAATGGGGGGGGAACTGTTTGAGCAGTACTTC. This sequence encodes CASSEMGGELFEQYF.

This chain uses TRBV19 with TRBJ2-7; TRBD1 aligns across 7 bases. The CDR3 has 14 residues. V trimming: 4 bases; J trimming: 3 bases; junction bases outside the gene matches: 6. The germline gives CDR1 LNHDA, CDR2 SQIVND (reference sequence). The CDR3 protein is CASSTQGDSYEQYF. DNA for the CDR3: TGTGCCAGTAGTACGCAGGGGGATAGCTACGAGCAGTACTTC.

This rearrangement joins TRBV30 to TRBJ1-6; D gene unclear. Germline V lookup: CDR1 GTSNPN, CDR2 SVGIG (reference sequence). This CDR3 contains 14 residues. V shed 4 bases and J shed 0 bases, with 7 bases lying between them. The CDR3 nucleotides are TGTGCCTGGAAGCGAAGCTCCTATAATTCACCCCTCCACTTT. It translates to CAWKRSSYNSPLHF.

This chain links TRBV7-2 with TRBJ2-7; 7 positions agree with TRBD1. The CDR3 runs to 15 residues. Germline CDR1 and CDR2: SGHTA and FQGNSA. V gave up 5 bases and J gave up 0 bases; unmatched junction bases: 7. This chain's CDR3 is CASSPGQSPSYEQYF. The CDR3 coding sequence is TGTGCCAGCAGCCCGGGACAGTCCCCCTCCTACGAGCAGTACTTC.

This chain links TRBV9 with TRBJ1-1; D is unresolved. Trimming stripped 3 bases from V and 3 bases from J, with 12 bases between. The CDR3 has 14 residues. Germline values: CDR1 SGDLS, CDR2 YYNGEE. The CDR3 protein is CASSARPMDTEAFF. For the CDR3, the DNA is TGTGCCAGCAGCGCCAGGCCAATGGACACTGAAGCTTTCTTT.

The rearrangement links TRBV20-1 to TRBJ1-1; D may be TRBD1 (6 bases). The CDR3 contains 11 residues. V was trimmed by 3 bases and J by 10 bases, leaving 12 bases between them. Germline V gene sequence: CDR1 DFQATT, CDR2 SNEGSKA (reference sequence). As DNA, the CDR3 is TGCAGTGCTAGGTTAACAGGGCTAGCTTTCTTT. As protein: CSARLTGLAFF.

This chain links TRBV6-5 with TRBJ1-2; D may be TRBD1 (6 bases). In germline, CDR1 is MNHEY, CDR2 SVGAGI. The germline V and J ends were trimmed by 6 bases and 8 bases, with 19 bases remaining between them. The CDR3 covers 14 residues. The CDR3 DNA reads as TGTGCCAGCAGACAACAGGGAGCCTTGATGGGCTACACCTTC. Its translation: CASRQQGALMGYTF.

This rearrangement joins TRBV6-5 to TRBJ1-1; 7 nucleotides align to TRBD1. CDR1 MNHEY and CDR2 SVGAGI come from the germline V gene. The V gene end was trimmed by 2 bases and the J gene end by 3 bases; junction bases not matched to a gene: 3. This CDR3 has 14 amino acids. The CDR3 protein is CASSYRDSDTEAFF. The CDR3 DNA sequence: TGTGCCAGCAGTTACCGGGACAGCGACACTGAAGCTTTCTTT.

Of note for this clone: Compared with germline, one end of the junction differs, possibly owing to a read error. Different DNA sequences within this sample yield the same CDR3. V gene TRBV6-9 combines with J gene TRBJ1-6; no clear D. This CDR3 has 15 residues. Germline assignment: CDR1 MNHGY and CDR2 SVAAGI. The CDR3 reads CATPPPSGLKSPLHF. The CDR3 DNA is TGTGCCACTCCACCCCCCAGCGGCCTGAAATCACCCCTACACTTT.

This rearrangement joins TRBV6-4 to TRBJ1-5; perhaps TRBD1 as D (5 bases). Trimming left V 4 bases short and J 5 bases short, with 9 bases between. The CDR3 length is 13 residues. The germline CDR1 and CDR2 sequences are MRHNA and SNTAGT. The CDR3 bases are TGTGCCAGCAGTGGCGGGGCCGATCAGCCCCAGCATTTT. It codes for CASSGGADQPQHF.

This chain uses TRBV10-3 with TRBJ2-5; D not resolved. The CDR3 loop spans 13 amino acids. The V end lost 10 bases, the J end lost 5 bases, and 17 bases lay between the germline ends. Germline loops: CDR1 ENHRY, CDR2 SYGVKD. CDR3 amino acids: CASGTLVGETQYF. CDR3 bases: TGTGCCAGTGGCACTTTGGTCGGGGAGACCCAGTACTTC.

The chain couples TRBV9 to TRBJ2-7, with D perhaps TRBD2 (6 bases). Germline CDR1 reads SGDLS; CDR2 reads YYNGEE. The ends were cut back, 0 bases at V and 6 bases at J, with 13 bases in the middle. The CDR3 consists of 14 residues. The CDR3 nucleotides read TGTGCCAGCAGCGTAGGGGGGGTTCGTGGCGAGCAGTACTTC. Encoded protein: CASSVGGVRGEQYF.

The chain combines TRBV10-3 with TRBJ2-7, with D possibly matching TRBD2 (5 bases). Germline loops: CDR1 ENHRY, CDR2 SYGVKD. With 2 bases removed from V and 4 bases from J, the gap between germline ends came to 18 bases. The CDR3 runs to 16 residues. The CDR3 protein is CAISERGGGTMYEQYF. CDR3 DNA sequence: TGTGCCATCAGTGAGCGAGGTGGAGGCACCATGTACGAGCAGTACTTC.

The J gene is TRBJ2-3, the V gene TRBV6-6; the D is unclear. The CDR3 spans 15 residues. CDR1 and CDR2 (germline): MNHNY, SVGAGI (reference sequence). With 7 bases removed from V and 1 base from J, the gap between germline ends came to 15 bases. The CDR3 protein is CASIFTISGTDTQYF. The CDR3 DNA reads as TGTGCCAGCATCTTCACTATATCGGGCACAGATACGCAGTATTTT.

This chain links TRBV6-5 with TRBJ2-7; TRBD1 matches 8 bases. The germline V gene encodes CDR1 MNHEY and CDR2 SVGAGI. This CDR3 has 14 amino acids. V lost 2 bases to trimming and J lost 5 bases; unmatched junction nucleotides: 5. CDR3 nucleotide sequence: TGTGCCAGCAGTTACCTGACAGGGGAGAACGAGCAGTACTTC. Its translation is CASSYLTGENEQYF.

The V and J genes are TRBV6-1 and TRBJ2-7; the match to TRBD2 covers 10 bases. V lost 4 bases, J lost 4 bases, and 7 bases stayed unmatched. This CDR3 has 15 residues. The V gene's germline CDR1 is MNHNS and CDR2 SASEGT. The CDR3 reads CASSGMGLAMYEQYF. The CDR3 region has the DNA TGTGCCAGCAGTGGGATGGGACTAGCGATGTACGAGCAGTACTTC.

V and J are TRBV28 and TRBJ2-3; D may be TRBD1 (7 bases). V lost 6 bases and J lost 0, with 13 bases in between. Per germline, CDR1 MDHEN and CDR2 SYDVKM. The CDR3 has 15 residues. CDR3 residues: CASRPRGVSTDTQYF. The CDR3 bases are TGTGCCAGCAGACCCAGGGGGGTTAGCACAGATACGCAGTATTTT.

The gene calls are TRBV6-6 and TRBJ1-5; D is undetermined. Germline V gene sequence: CDR1 MNHNY, CDR2 SVGAGI (reference sequence). Trimming removed 7 bases at V and 0 bases at J, with 13 bases between. CDR3 length equals 15 residues. This chain's CDR3 is CASTPRQSSNQPQHF. DNA for the CDR3: TGTGCCAGCACTCCTAGGCAGTCTAGCAATCAGCCCCAGCATTTT.

The chain recombines TRBV19 with TRBJ1-5, with 8 bases fitting TRBD1. CDR3 length: 14 residues. Germline V gene sequence: CDR1 LNHDA, CDR2 SQIVND (reference sequence). With V trimmed by 6 bases and J by 4 bases, 5 bases remained unmatched. For the CDR3, the DNA is TGTGCCAGTAGCTGGACAGGGAAGAATCAGCCCCAGCATTTT. This sequence encodes CASSWTGKNQPQHF.

V gene TRBV7-3 combines with J gene TRBJ1-1; 8 nucleotides match TRBD1. The germline CDR1 and CDR2 sequences are SGHTA and FQGTGA. The CDR3 extends over 13 amino acids. The V and J ends lost 2 bases and 4 bases, in that order; junction bases with no gene match: 0. The CDR3 reads CASSLQGATEAFF. CDR3 DNA sequence: TGTGCCAGCAGCTTACAGGGGGCCACTGAAGCTTTCTTT.

The chain uses TRBV30 and TRBJ1-2, with D perhaps matching TRBD1 (5 bases). CDR1 is GTSNPN and CDR2 is SVGIG in the germline V gene (reference sequence). This CDR3 spans 13 amino acids. Trimming removed 1 base at V and 7 bases at J, with 13 bases between. CDR3 nucleotide sequence: TGTGCCTGGAGTGCCCAGGGCAGTTCTGGCTACACCTTC. Its translation is CAWSAQGSSGYTF.

Details on this clone: At one end, the junction sequence differs from germline, possibly due to a read error. The J gene is TRBJ1-3, the V gene TRBV4-1; 7 bases map to TRBD1. CDR1 is MGHRA and CDR2 is YSYEKL in the germline V gene. This CDR3 has 16 residues. The CDR3 spells CASSQGPGGTGNNIYF. As DNA, the CDR3 is TGCGCCAGCAGTCAGGGGCCAGGGGGAACGGGAAACAACATATATTTT.

This sequence joins TRBV30 and TRBJ1-2, with a tentative D call TRBD1 (6 bases). The ends were cut back, 7 bases at V and 3 bases at J, with 9 bases in the middle. In germline, CDR1 is GTSNPN, CDR2 SVGIG (reference sequence). This CDR3 contains 11 residues. CDR3: CALRTDYGYTF. CDR3 coding DNA: TGTGCCTTAAGGACAGACTATGGCTACACCTTC.

The chain has TRBV30 and TRBJ1-1; D call uncertain. Trimming shortened V by 4 bases and J by 4 bases, and 7 bases separated the two germline ends. This CDR3 region has 11 residues. Germline V CDR1 and CDR2: GTSNPN, SVGIG (reference sequence). CDR3 protein: CAWIAGTEAFF. Written as DNA, the CDR3 is TGTGCCTGGATCGCCGGCACTGAAGCTTTCTTT.

The rearrangement uses TRBV19 and TRBJ2-1, with TRBD2 as a possible D gene (6 bases). The germline V and J ends were trimmed by 0 bases and 7 bases, with 19 bases remaining between them. Germline V gene data show CDR1 as LNHDA and CDR2 as SQIVND (reference sequence). The CDR3 is 17 amino acids. CDR3 in amino acids: CASSIDHQTSMGNEQFF. Written as DNA, the CDR3 is TGTGCCAGTAGTATAGATCATCAGACTAGTATGGGTAATGAGCAGTTCTTC.

The V and J genes are TRBV6-5 and TRBJ2-1; 7 bases agree with TRBD1. The CDR3 sequence is 15 residues long. Germline trimming cut 7 bases from V and 7 bases from J; bases unmatched to any gene: 13. Germline V CDR1 and CDR2: MNHEY, SVGAGI. CDR3 amino acids: CASTHDEGAKNEQFF. CDR3 DNA sequence: TGTGCCAGCACCCACGACGAGGGGGCGAAGAATGAGCAGTTCTTC.